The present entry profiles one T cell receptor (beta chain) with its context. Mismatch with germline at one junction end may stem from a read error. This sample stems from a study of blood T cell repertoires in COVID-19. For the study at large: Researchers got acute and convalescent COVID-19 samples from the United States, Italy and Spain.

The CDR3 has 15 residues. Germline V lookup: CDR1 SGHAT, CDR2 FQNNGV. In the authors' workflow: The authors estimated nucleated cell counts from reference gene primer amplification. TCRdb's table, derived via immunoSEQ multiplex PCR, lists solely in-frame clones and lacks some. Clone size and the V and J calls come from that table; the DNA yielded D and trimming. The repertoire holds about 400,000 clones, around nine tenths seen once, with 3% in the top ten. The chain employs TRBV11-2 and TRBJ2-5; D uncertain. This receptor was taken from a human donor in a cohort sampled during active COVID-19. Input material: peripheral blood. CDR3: CASSLDGRLEETQYF. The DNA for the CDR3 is TGTGCCAGCAGCCTAGATGGGCGCTTAGAAGAGACCCAGTACTTC.